The following is a T cell receptor (beta chain) sequence with its context. This table comes from immunoSEQ multiplex PCR, and its TCRdb copy is limited to in-frame clones, with some not included. The table includes approximately 47,000 clones, 80% to 95% detected once. The sample comes from a study of OX40 agonist ivuxolimab in advanced cancers. Across the study: Every 2 weeks, patients received ivuxolimab intravenously, dosed at 0.01 to 10 mg/kg.

The germline gives CDR1 SGHKS, CDR2 YYEKEE (reference sequence). V gave up 4 bases and J gave up 10 bases; unmatched junction bases: 8. The CDR3 is 14 residues long. The sample consisted of CD4+ or CD8+ T cells sorted from blood, taken in a trial of the OX40 agonist ivuxolimab. The source is an adult with an advanced solid tumor such as melanoma, head and neck, liver or kidney cancer. The V call is TRBV5-5, the J call TRBJ2-2; 9 nucleotides align to TRBD1. CDR3 sequence reads: CASSAGTGTLELFF. CDR3 DNA: TGTGCCAGCAGCGCCGGGACAGGGACTTTGGAGCTGTTTTTT.